This passage covers 20 T cell receptor beta chains from one sample sequenced in a study of blood T cells in healthy people across ages. Primers used in a second PCR of about 7 to 12 cycles were a sample-barcoded 5' primer and a J-beta primer mix. TCRdb re-derived calls from the 5' RACE reads in MiXCR, one entry per CDR3 protein. Among roughly 930,000 distinct CDR3 sequences listed, about 48% were seen once. Sequencing used blood. Receptor source: a man between 25 and 39 years old in good health.

The J gene is TRBJ2-7, the V gene TRBV25-1, with no clear D. The germline CDR1 and CDR2 sequences are MGHDK and SYGVNS. This CDR3 has 11 residues. The germline V and J ends were trimmed by 3 bases and 12 bases, with 12 bases remaining between them. DNA of the CDR3: TGTGCCAGCAGTGATGACGGATCAAGGTACTTC. Its translation is CASSDDGSRYF.

This rearrangement joins TRBV10-3 to TRBJ1-2, with 8 bases that match TRBD1. Trimming removed 3 bases from V and 1 base from J; junction bases left unmatched: 4. Germline lookup yields CDR1 ENHRY and CDR2 SYGVKD. The CDR3 has 15 residues. CDR3 nucleotides: TGTGCCATCAGTGAAGGTGACAGGGGTAACTATGGCTACACCTTC. Its protein is CAISEGDRGNYGYTF.

This rearrangement joins TRBV12-3 or TRBV12-4 to TRBJ1-5; 8 nucleotides agree with TRBD1. With V trimmed by 6 bases and J by 0 bases, 7 bases remained unmatched. This CDR3 region has 16 residues. The CDR3 coding sequence is TGTGCCAGCAGCAACGCCGGGACAGGTAGCAATCAGCCCCAGCATTTT. Translated, it gives CASSNAGTGSNQPQHF.

The gene calls are TRBV6-5 and TRBJ1-1; TRBD1 matches 8 bases. The germline V gene has CDR1 MNHEY and CDR2 SVGAGI. The CDR3 length is 14 residues. With 5 bases clipped from V and 4 bases from J, the junction kept 6 bases outside the gene matches. The CDR3 region has the DNA TGTGCCAGCAGTATGCAGGGGGCTGTCACTGAAGCTTTCTTT. This sequence encodes CASSMQGAVTEAFF.

V usage is TRBV20-1 and J usage is TRBJ2-1; TRBD2 is a possible D gene (7 bases). Trimming stripped 6 bases from V and 2 bases from J, with 14 bases between. Germline loops: CDR1 DFQATT, CDR2 SNEGSKA (reference sequence). The CDR3 loop spans 14 amino acids. In DNA form, the CDR3 reads TGCAGTGCCGGGACGGGGGGCCCCTACAATGAGCAGTTCTTC. It yields the protein CSAGTGGPYNEQFF.

Regarding this clonotype: This may stem from a read error, because a much larger clone lies one nucleotide away. V and J are TRBV10-2 and TRBJ2-7; TRBD2 matches at 11 bases. This CDR3 has 13 residues. Germline V gene data show CDR1 as WSHSY and CDR2 as SAAADI. The CDR3 loop reads CASSGLAGYEQSF. DNA for the CDR3: TGCGCCAGCAGTGGACTAGCGGGGTACGAGCAGTCCTTC.

V usage is TRBV29-1 and J usage is TRBJ1-2; D is possibly TRBD1 (5 bases). V lost 7 bases and J lost 4, with 13 bases in between. The CDR3 contains 12 residues. Germline CDR1 is SQVTM and CDR2 is ANQGSEA. CDR3 residues: CSGEAGSYGYTF. CDR3 in DNA: TGCAGCGGGGAAGCAGGGAGCTATGGCTACACCTTC.

The chain is built from TRBV12-3 or TRBV12-4 and TRBJ2-1, with TRBD2 identical over 14 bases. The CDR3 sequence is 14 residues long. The trim removed 6 bases at V and 9 bases at J, leaving 4 bases unmatched. CDR3 loop: CASSPGLAGVEQFF. Written as DNA, the CDR3 is TGTGCCAGCAGCCCGGGACTAGCGGGGGTTGAGCAGTTCTTC.

This clonotype has only a few counts. The J gene is TRBJ2-5, the V gene TRBV29-1, with D perhaps matching TRBD1 (6 bases). The closer fit of TRBJ2-7 to the DNA end suggests the J call may be wrong. The CDR3 length is 13 residues. In germline, CDR1 is SQVTM, CDR2 ANQGSEA. This chain's CDR3 is CSVGRGSNYEQYF. The DNA for the CDR3 is TGCAGCGTTGGAAGGGGGTCTAACTACGAGCAGTACTTC.

This clonotype was recorded many times. The chain is built from TRBV20-1 and TRBJ1-6, with D unresolved. Germline values: CDR1 DFQATT, CDR2 SNEGSKA (reference sequence). The CDR3 loop spans 11 amino acids. The V end lost 5 bases, the J end lost 9 bases, and 8 bases lay between the germline ends. The CDR3 sequence: CSAGRTSPLHF. The CDR3 DNA reads as TGCAGTGCTGGAAGGACTTCACCCCTCCACTTT.

This clonotype turned up a few times. The rearrangement joins TRBV5-1 to TRBJ2-1; TRBD1 agrees at 10 bases. The CDR3 totals 14 residues. The junction had 6 bases not matched to a gene; V was cut back by 7 bases and J by 5 bases. The germline CDR1 and CDR2 sequences are SGHRS and YFSETQ. The CDR3 loop reads CASVPGQGHNEQFF. Here the CDR3 DNA reads TGCGCCAGCGTCCCGGGACAGGGGCACAATGAGCAGTTCTTC.

This chain uses TRBV4-1 with TRBJ2-1, with D perhaps assigned TRBD1 or TRBD2 (7 bases each). V was trimmed by 0 bases and J by 7 bases, leaving 13 bases between them. CDR1 and CDR2 from the germline V gene are MGHRA and YSYEKL. The CDR3 loop spans 15 amino acids. CDR3 coding DNA: TGCGCCAGCAGCCAAGATCCAGGGGGGGCGAATGAGCAGTTCTTC. Residues: CASSQDPGGANEQFF.

This clonotype has more than one count but fewer than ten. The rearrangement uses TRBV4-2 and TRBJ2-5; 9 bases match TRBD2. CDR1 and CDR2 from the germline V gene are LGHNA and YNFKEQ. The CDR3 sequence is 17 residues long. J was trimmed by 4 bases and V by 0 bases; bases with no gene match: 9. CDR3 sequence reads: CASSQDRVAGDLETQYF. As DNA, the CDR3 is TGTGCCAGCAGCCAAGATCGGGTAGCGGGGGACCTAGAGACCCAGTACTTC.

This rearrangement joins TRBV6-2 or TRBV6-3 to TRBJ2-7; tentative D call: TRBD1 (5 bases). Germline CDR1 and CDR2: MNHEY and SVGEGT. V was clipped by 5 bases and J by 12 bases, with 17 bases between them. The CDR3 is made up of 12 amino acids. CDR3 residues: CASSQTRQGTYF. Written as DNA, the CDR3 is TGTGCCAGCAGTCAAACCCGGCAGGGAACGTACTTC.

The rearrangement uses TRBV5-1 and TRBJ2-5; 7 bases are shared with TRBD1. V shed 3 bases, J shed 2 bases, and the junction held 10 bases outside the gene matches. In germline, CDR1 is SGHRS, CDR2 YFSETQ. The CDR3 has 16 amino acids. The CDR3 DNA follows: TGCGCCAGCAGCTCGTGGCCCCAGGGACAGCAAGAGACCCAGTACTTC. Its translation: CASSSWPQGQQETQYF.

Comments on this clonotype: The junction and the germline gene differ at one end; a read error may be behind it. This sequence joins TRBV7-8 and TRBJ2-1; D call uncertain. Germline assignment: CDR1 SGHVS and CDR2 FQNEAQ. This CDR3 is 17 amino acids long. The CDR3 sequence is CASSLGVSPRGNNEQFF. Written as DNA, the CDR3 is TGTGCCAGCAGCTTAGGGGTTAGCCCCCGAGGTAACAACGAGCAGTTCTTC.

V is TRBV20-1 and J is TRBJ1-3; a weak D match, TRBD1 (5 bases). The V end was cut by 5 bases, the J end by 2 bases, with 13 bases between. Germline V gene data show CDR1 as DFQATT and CDR2 as SNEGSKA (reference sequence). The CDR3 has 14 residues. CDR3 in DNA: TGCAGTGCTGATCCGGCGGGGGCTGGAAACACCATATATTTT. Translation: CSADPAGAGNTIYF.

In DNA form, the CDR3 reads TGCGCCAGCACAGAGGGGACCTCCGTGGCCAATGAGCAGTTCTTC. It translates to CASTEGTSVANEQFF. V gene TRBV5-1 combines with J gene TRBJ2-1; D may match TRBD1 or TRBD2 (5 bases each). The V end lost 6 bases, the J end lost 6 bases, and 19 bases lay between the germline ends. The CDR3 contains 15 residues. The germline V gene has CDR1 SGHRS and CDR2 YFSETQ.

This clonotype was seen a few times. The chain combines TRBV29-1 with TRBJ2-1; possibly TRBD2 for D (6 bases). Germline assignment: CDR1 SQVTM and CDR2 ANQGSEA. V was shortened by 6 bases and J by 9 bases, with 18 bases between the two germline ends. This CDR3 is 13 amino acids long. CDR3 amino acids: CSVVPRGSSEQFF. In nucleotides, the CDR3 is TGCAGCGTGGTTCCCCGGGGGAGCAGTGAGCAGTTCTTC.

The rearrangement joins TRBV5-6 to TRBJ2-1; 13 bases align to TRBD2. CDR3 size: 15 residues. V was clipped by 0 bases and J by 8 bases; unmatched bases: 2. CDR1 SGHDT and CDR2 YYEEEE come from the germline V gene. The CDR3 region has the DNA TGTGCCAGCAGCTTGGAACTAGCGGGGGGGTATGAGCAGTTCTTC. The encoded protein is CASSLELAGGYEQFF.